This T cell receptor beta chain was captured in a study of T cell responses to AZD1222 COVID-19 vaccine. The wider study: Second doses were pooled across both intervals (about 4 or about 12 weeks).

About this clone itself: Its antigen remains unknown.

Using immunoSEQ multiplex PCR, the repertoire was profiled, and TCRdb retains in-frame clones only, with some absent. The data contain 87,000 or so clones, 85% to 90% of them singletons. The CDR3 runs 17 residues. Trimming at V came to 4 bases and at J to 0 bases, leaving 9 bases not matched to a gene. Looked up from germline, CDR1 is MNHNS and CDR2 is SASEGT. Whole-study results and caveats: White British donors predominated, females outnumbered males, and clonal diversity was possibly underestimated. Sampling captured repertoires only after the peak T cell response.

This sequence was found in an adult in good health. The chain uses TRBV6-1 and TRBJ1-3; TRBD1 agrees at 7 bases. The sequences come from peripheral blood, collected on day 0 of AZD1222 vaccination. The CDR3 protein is CASSAVDRLNSGNTIYF. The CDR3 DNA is TGTGCCAGCAGTGCAGTGGACAGGCTCAACTCTGGAAACACCATATATTTT.